This T cell receptor (beta chain) is from a study of T cell responses to AZD1222 COVID-19 vaccine. Overall study results and limits: Donors, mostly white British, included more females; clonal diversity was possibly underestimated. Unmutated variant regions are reportedly targeted by nearly half of spike-specific TCRs. Baseline antibody screening turned up just a handful of seropositive AZD1222 recipients. Vaccination with two AZD1222 doses was followed by a rise in Spike-specific TCR breadth and depth.

A note on this clone: Antigen specificity is unknown.

The repertoire was sequenced with immunoSEQ multiplex PCR; TCRdb's copy has only in-frame clones and lacks some. Of about 120,000 clones in the sample, around 92% are singletons; the top ten hold 14%. Sequencing was performed on peripheral blood, taken on day 0 of AZD1222 vaccination. The origin of this receptor is an adult in good health.

The CDR3 reads CASSLGAGGNSPLHF. The CDR3 DNA follows: TGTGCCAGCAGCTTAGGCGCGGGAGGGAATTCACCCCTCCACTTT. The gene calls are TRBV7-9 and TRBJ1-6; no firm D call. Germline loops: CDR1 SEHNR, CDR2 FQNEAQ (reference sequence). The CDR3 is made up of 15 amino acids. The V end was cut by 1 base, the J end by 7 bases, with 11 bases between. Full variable domain (missing parts from reference TRBV7-9 and TRBJ1-6): DTGVSQNPRHKITKRGQNVTFRCDPISEHNRLYWYRQTLGQGPEFLTYFQNEAQLEKSRLLSDRFSAERPKGSFSTLEIQRTEQGDSAMYLCASSLGAGGNSPLHFGNGTRLTVT.